This passage covers 22 T cell receptor beta chains from one sample sequenced in a study of PD-1 blockade in classical Hodgkin lymphoma. Autologous stem cell transplantation was followed by relapse in every patient, and brentuximab vedotin exposure varied. Data came from immunoSEQ multiplex PCR; TCRdb stores just in-frame clones and leaves some out. The sample lists about 58,000 clones; 88% were seen once. The sequencing here drew on peripheral blood mononuclear cells (PBMCs), taken before the second cycle of nivolumab. These receptor sequences come from a human donor with classical Hodgkin lymphoma.

This chain uses TRBV7-9 with TRBJ2-5; 8 bases line up with TRBD1. V was clipped by 7 bases and J by 3 bases; unmatched bases: 4. This CDR3 is built from 13 residues. The germline V gene encodes CDR1 SEHNR and CDR2 FQNEAQ (reference sequence). CDR3 nucleotides: TGTGCCAGCACCCCAGGGGGCGAAGAGACCCAGTACTTC. It translates to CASTPGGEETQYF. Drawing the rest from reference TRBV7-9 and TRBJ2-5, the complete variable domain is DTGVSQNPRHKITKRGQNVTFRCDPISEHNRLYWYRQTLGQGPEFLTYFQNEAQLEKSRLLSDRFSAERPKGSFSTLEIQRTEQGDSAMYLCASTPGGEETQYFGPGTRLLVL.

V gene TRBV5-1 combines with J gene TRBJ2-2, with 10 bases matching TRBD1. V was clipped by 2 bases and J by 6 bases; unmatched bases: 4. The CDR3 extends over 15 amino acids. Germline CDR1 and CDR2: SGHRS and YFSETQ. Here the CDR3 DNA reads TGCGCCAGCAGCTTAGGACAGGGGGGTGCCGGGGAGCTGTTTTTT. Amino acids: CASSLGQGGAGELFF.

This clone showed up just a few times. This chain connects TRBV5-1 to TRBJ2-2; TRBD1 might be the D (6 bases). The CDR3 length is 15 residues. Germline CDR1 is SGHRS and CDR2 is YFSETQ. V shed 3 bases and J shed 3 bases, with 12 bases lying between them. CDR3 nucleotide sequence: TGCGCCAGCAGCTCCCGGACAGCAGACACCGGGGAGCTGTTTTTT. Translated, it gives CASSSRTADTGELFF.

The chain combines TRBV27 with TRBJ2-1; 7 positions agree with TRBD2. Germline loops: CDR1 MNHEY, CDR2 SMNVEV (reference sequence). J gave up 4 bases and V 3 bases, and 3 bases lay outside the gene matches. The CDR3 has 14 amino acids. In DNA form, the CDR3 reads TGTGCCAGCAGTTTCGGGGGGATTTACAATGAGCAGTTCTTC. Translated, it gives CASSFGGIYNEQFF.

This clone came up a few times. This sequence joins TRBV7-9 and TRBJ1-6, with D unresolved. The V gene lost 2 bases and the J gene lost 7 bases, with 12 bases spanning the gap. The CDR3 extends over 15 amino acids. From germline, CDR1 is SEHNR and CDR2 FQNEAQ (reference sequence). CDR3 sequence: CASSLRDTTNSPLHF. CDR3 in DNA: TGTGCCAGCAGCTTACGGGATACTACAAATTCACCCCTCCACTTT. Variable domain in full (rest from reference TRBV7-9 and TRBJ1-6): DTGVSQNPRHKITKRGQNVTFRCDPISEHNRLYWYRQTLGQGPEFLTYFQNEAQLEKSRLLSDRFSAERPKGSFSTLEIQRTEQGDSAMYLCASSLRDTTNSPLHFGNGTRLTVT.

About this clone itself: Other DNA variants within this sample encode the same CDR3. The chain uses TRBV10-3 and TRBJ2-2, with D perhaps TRBD1 (5 bases). V lost 6 bases and J lost 3, with 8 bases in between. The CDR3 spans 13 residues. The germline V gene has CDR1 ENHRY and CDR2 SYGVKD. This CDR3 is CAIRGRDTGELFF. The CDR3 bases are TGTGCCATCAGGGGGCGCGACACCGGGGAGCTGTTTTTT.

Concerning this clone itself: The junction and the germline gene differ at one end; a read error may be behind it. The V call is TRBV6-1, the J call TRBJ1-5; perhaps TRBD1 as D (6 bases). Germline V gives CDR1 MNHNS, CDR2 SASEGT. This CDR3 is 16 amino acids long. In DNA, the CDR3 is TGTGCCAGCAGGGAAGACAGGACATATAGCAATCAGCCCCAGCATTTT. Protein: CASREDRTYSNQPQHF.

The CDR3: CAWRLGSRFRSDTEAFF. The CDR3 DNA sequence: TGTGCCTGGAGGCTGGGATCTCGATTCCGATCCGACACTGAAGCTTTCTTT. This chain joins TRBV30 and TRBJ1-1; no clear D gene. The V gene lost 3 bases and the J gene lost 3 bases, with 23 bases spanning the gap. The V gene's germline CDR1 is GTSNPN and CDR2 SVGIG (reference sequence). The CDR3 runs 17 residues.

The chain carries TRBV11-2 and TRBJ1-2, with D uncertain. The CDR3 runs 16 residues. The germline gives CDR1 SGHAT, CDR2 FQNNGV. V gave up 3 bases and J gave up 6 bases, with 20 bases separating them. CDR3 coding DNA: TGTGCCAGCAGCTTTTTCCCCACGGGGATTAAGGATGGCTACACCTTC. Translated, it gives CASSFFPTGIKDGYTF.

This clone was detected a few times. V is TRBV6-6 and J is TRBJ1-1; TRBD1 matches 9 bases. This CDR3 is built from 16 residues. Per the germline V gene, CDR1 is MNHNY and CDR2 is SVGAGI (reference sequence). After removal of 7 bases from V and 1 base from J, the junction contained 10 bases not matched to a gene. DNA of the CDR3: TGTGCCAGCAACTATTCGCCGGGACAGGGGAACACTGAAGCTTTCTTT. Amino acid sequence: CASNYSPGQGNTEAFF.

The chain recombines TRBV7-9 with TRBJ1-1; D uncertain. This CDR3 spans 14 amino acids. Looked up from germline, CDR1 is SEHNR and CDR2 is FQNEAQ (reference sequence). V lost 1 base and J 1 base, leaving 7 bases between the germline ends. The CDR3 region has the DNA TGTGCCAGCAGCTTAGAGGGCCCGAACACTGAAGCTTTCTTT. This encodes CASSLEGPNTEAFF. The whole variable domain, filled in from reference TRBV7-9 and TRBJ1-1, reads DTGVSQNPRHKITKRGQNVTFRCDPISEHNRLYWYRQTLGQGPEFLTYFQNEAQLEKSRLLSDRFSAERPKGSFSTLEIQRTEQGDSAMYLCASSLEGPNTEAFFGQGTRLTVV.

V is TRBV19 and J is TRBJ2-3; 8 bases fit TRBD1. The CDR3 consists of 15 residues. The junction had 8 bases not matched to a gene; V was cut back by 7 bases and J by 2 bases. Germline V gene sequence: CDR1 LNHDA, CDR2 SQIVND (reference sequence). In DNA form, the CDR3 reads TGTGCCAGTAAATATTCGGACAGGGACACAGATACGCAGTATTTT. Translation gives CASKYSDRDTDTQYF.

The J gene is TRBJ1-5, the V gene TRBV5-1; no clear D gene. There are 14 residues in the CDR3. Germline V gene sequence: CDR1 SGHRS, CDR2 YFSETQ. The germline V and J ends were trimmed by 0 bases and 2 bases, with 6 bases remaining between them. CDR3 nucleotide sequence: TGCGCCAGCAGCTTGGAGGCAGGCAATCAGCCCCAGCATTTT. It codes for CASSLEAGNQPQHF.

V usage is TRBV2 and J usage is TRBJ1-2; a possible D gene is TRBD1 (5 bases). In germline, CDR1 is SNHLY, CDR2 FYNNEI. This CDR3 is built from 17 residues. V lost 2 bases to trimming and J lost 6 bases, with 22 bases between them. DNA for the CDR3: TGTGCCAGCAGTGAAAGGGTGGGCAGGGCGTTCGGGAATGGCTACACCTTC. Translating it yields CASSERVGRAFGNGYTF. Full variable domain (remainder filled in from reference TRBV2 and TRBJ1-2): EPEVTQTPSHQVTQMGQEVILRCVPISNHLYFYWYRQILGQKVEFLVSFYNNEISEKSEIFDDQFSVERPDGSNFTLKIRSTKLEDSAMYFCASSERVGRAFGNGYTFGSGTRLTVV.

The chain couples TRBV4-2 to TRBJ2-5; 13 bases are a match to TRBD2. This CDR3 is built from 16 residues. Germline CDR1 LGHNA, CDR2 YNFKEQ. After removal of 1 base from V and 5 bases from J, the junction contained 4 bases not matched to a gene. CDR3 loop: CASSQVGTSGDETQYF. The CDR3 DNA follows: TGTGCCAGCAGCCAAGTCGGGACTAGCGGGGATGAGACCCAGTACTTC.

V and J are TRBV19 and TRBJ1-2; D might be TRBD1 (5 bases). Trimming stripped 6 bases from V and 6 bases from J, with 20 bases between. Looked up from germline, CDR1 is LNHDA and CDR2 is SQIVND (reference sequence). The length of the CDR3 is 15 residues. This CDR3 is CASRAQAGVRDGYTF. The CDR3 nucleotides are TGTGCCAGTAGGGCCCAGGCGGGGGTCAGGGATGGCTACACCTTC. The full variable domain, rest sourced from reference TRBV19 and TRBJ1-2, is DGGITQSPKYLFRKEGQNVTLSCEQNLNHDAMYWYRQDPGQGLRLIYYSQIVNDFQKGDIAEGYSVSREKKESFPLTVTSAQKNPTAFYLCASRAQAGVRDGYTFGSGTRLTVV.

The chain carries TRBV9 and TRBJ2-3; D gene uncertain. The germline V gene encodes CDR1 SGDLS and CDR2 YYNGEE. V was shortened by 3 bases and J by 4 bases, with 3 bases between the two germline ends. The CDR3 runs 11 residues. CDR3 in DNA: TGTGCCAGCAGCGCCGCAGATACGCAGTATTTT. This sequence encodes CASSAADTQYF.

The chain links TRBV6-6 to TRBJ1-1; D remains unclear. CDR1 is MNHNY, CDR2 SVGAGI, per germline (reference sequence). The CDR3 extends over 11 amino acids. Trimming stripped 2 bases from V and 8 bases from J, with 6 bases between. The CDR3 sequence: CASSYRLEAFF. Written as DNA, the CDR3 is TGTGCCAGCAGTTACCGGCTAGAAGCTTTCTTT.

The gene calls are TRBV2 and TRBJ2-7; no reliable D call. The germline V gene encodes CDR1 SNHLY and CDR2 FYNNEI. Trimming took 0 bases from V and 4 from J, leaving 1 base between them. The CDR3 totals 11 residues. CDR3 DNA: TGTGCCAGCAGTGAAGCGTACGAGCAGTACTTC. It encodes CASSEAYEQYF.

The chain recombines TRBV5-1 with TRBJ2-7; D not certain. The germline V and J ends were trimmed by 2 bases and 3 bases, with 9 bases remaining between them. Germline V gives CDR1 SGHRS, CDR2 YFSETQ. The length of the CDR3 is 13 residues. CDR3 sequence reads: CASSFEGYYEQYF. Here the CDR3 DNA reads TGCGCCAGCAGCTTCGAAGGTTACTACGAGCAGTACTTC.

This chain joins TRBV6-5 and TRBJ2-2, with a tentative D call TRBD1 (6 bases). The V end lost 5 bases, the J end lost 1 base, and 8 bases lay between the germline ends. CDR1 and CDR2 (germline): MNHEY, SVGAGI. The CDR3 is 14 residues long. The CDR3 sequence: CASSKTGNTGELFF. DNA of the CDR3: TGTGCCAGCAGTAAGACAGGGAACACCGGGGAGCTGTTTTTT.

The V and J genes are TRBV5-1 and TRBJ2-7; perhaps TRBD2 as D (6 bases). V was clipped by 4 bases and J by 5 bases, with 13 bases between them. This CDR3 contains 13 residues. Germline V gene data show CDR1 as SGHRS and CDR2 as YFSETQ. The CDR3 bases are TGCGCCAGCAGCCCGGAGGGGCGGGACGAGCAGTACTTC. As protein: CASSPEGRDEQYF.